The 29 T cell receptor beta chains listed next were all sequenced from one sample in a study of response to subunit inactivated influenza vaccine. TCRdb re-called the RT-PCR reads with MiXCR, one entry per CDR3 protein. There are approximately 230,000 distinct CDR3 sequences in the sample; over 9% occur only once, and approximately 7.8% lies in the top ten. Sequencing was performed on non-naive T cells sorted from PBMCs, taken around 15 days before vaccination. The receptor source for this set is a man between 45 and 60 years old who received an inactivated influenza vaccine.

In its sample, this clonotype was seen a few times. CDR3 bases: TGCGCCAGCAGTGACCCCCGAAGAGCATACGAGCAGTACTTC. This gives the protein CASSDPRRAYEQYF. The chain recombines TRBV10-2 with TRBJ2-7; D is undetermined. The germline V gene has CDR1 WSHSY and CDR2 SAAADI. Trimming shortened V by 3 bases and J by 4 bases, and 13 bases separated the two germline ends. This CDR3 has 14 amino acids.

Here the CDR3 reads CASSVRPGTGSTGELFF. DNA of the CDR3: TGTGCCAGCAGTGTCCGACCCGGGACAGGGTCCACCGGGGAGCTGTTTTTT. V is TRBV6-1 and J is TRBJ2-2, with 9 bases fitting TRBD1. Germline-derived CDR1 and CDR2 are MNHNS and SASEGT. The CDR3 loop spans 17 amino acids. V lost 4 bases, J lost 4 bases, and 10 bases stayed unmatched.

This CDR3 is CASSLTSGGAHNEQFF. In DNA form, the CDR3 reads TGCGCCAGCAGCTTAACTAGCGGGGGGGCCCACAATGAGCAGTTCTTC. This rearrangement joins TRBV5-1 to TRBJ2-1, with 13 nucleotides matching TRBD2. This CDR3 is built from 16 residues. CDR1 and CDR2 (germline): SGHRS, YFSETQ. V dropped 2 bases and J dropped 5; count of bases not matched to a gene: 4.

This clonotype was picked up many times. V and J are TRBV9 and TRBJ2-1, with a tentative D call TRBD2 (6 bases). CDR3 size: 14 residues. V lost 4 bases and J 4 bases, leaving 12 bases between the germline ends. Looked up from germline, CDR1 is SGDLS and CDR2 is YYNGEE. The CDR3 loop reads CASSPPGGYNEQFF. CDR3 nucleotides: TGTGCCAGCAGCCCCCCAGGAGGGTACAATGAGCAGTTCTTC.

The sample holds a few counts of this clonotype. The chain is built from TRBV29-1 and TRBJ2-1, with D perhaps TRBD2 (6 bases). Deletions cut 4 bases from V and 4 bases from J, with 11 bases between. CDR1 is SQVTM and CDR2 is ANQGSEA in the germline V gene. CDR3 length: 13 amino acids. CDR3 in amino acids: CSVGLGRYNEQFF. The CDR3 DNA reads TGCAGCGTTGGGCTGGGGAGGTACAATGAGCAGTTCTTC.

The chain joins TRBV4-1 to TRBJ1-1, with TRBD1 matching 10 bases. Germline CDR1 MGHRA, CDR2 YSYEKL. This CDR3 is built from 15 residues. Trimming at V came to 3 bases and at J to 4 bases, leaving 5 bases not matched to a gene. This chain's CDR3 is CASSHPGQGLTEAFF. DNA of the CDR3: TGCGCCAGCAGCCATCCGGGACAGGGGCTCACTGAAGCTTTCTTT.

This clonotype was detected a few times. J is TRBJ2-2 and V is TRBV30, with a tentative D call TRBD1 (6 bases). V lost 4 bases to trimming and J lost 2 bases, with 11 bases between them. CDR3 length: 14 amino acids. Germline CDR1 GTSNPN, CDR2 SVGIG (reference sequence). The CDR3 sequence: CAWTPRGNTGELFF. CDR3 coding DNA: TGTGCCTGGACCCCCAGGGGAAACACCGGGGAGCTGTTTTTT.

The chain employs TRBV6-2 or TRBV6-3 and TRBJ2-2; D uncertain. The germline CDR1 and CDR2 sequences are MNHEY and SVGEGT. CDR3 size: 14 residues. Trimming removed 6 bases from V and 2 bases from J, with 10 bases in between. CDR3 DNA sequence: TGTGCCAGCAGCTGGGCGCATAACACCGGGGAGCTGTTTTTT. Amino acid sequence: CASSWAHNTGELFF.

This clonotype has at least ten counts. The chain employs TRBV5-1 and TRBJ2-3; 7 bases match TRBD2. V was clipped by 1 base and J by 1 base; unmatched bases: 3. The CDR3 sequence is 15 residues long. The germline gives CDR1 SGHRS, CDR2 YFSETQ. The CDR3 here is CASSLSGIGTDTQYF. Written as DNA, the CDR3 is TGCGCCAGCAGCTTGAGCGGGATCGGCACAGATACGCAGTATTTT.

The V and J genes are TRBV7-2 and TRBJ2-7, with D possibly being TRBD1 (6 bases). V was pared by 0 bases and J by 6 bases, with 9 bases between. The length of the CDR3 is 13 residues. Per the germline V gene, CDR1 is SGHTA and CDR2 is FQGNSA. This CDR3 reads CASSLATGLEQYF. The DNA for the CDR3 is TGTGCCAGCAGCTTAGCCACAGGGCTCGAGCAGTACTTC.

The chain has TRBV6-2 or TRBV6-3 and TRBJ2-7, with 11 bases identical to TRBD1. CDR1 and CDR2 from the germline V gene are MNHEY and SVGEGT. CDR3 length equals 16 residues. V trimming: 6 bases; J trimming: 1 base; junction bases outside the gene matches: 8. CDR3 in DNA: TGTGCCAGCAGAGCGGCCGGGACAGGGGGTTCCTACGAGCAGTACTTC. Translation: CASRAAGTGGSYEQYF.

Details on this clonotype: This may be a read error: a much more frequent sequence differs by one nucleotide. This chain joins TRBV12-3 or TRBV12-4 and TRBJ2-1; 9 bases align to TRBD1. The CDR3 is 12 residues long. V lost 8 bases, J lost 14 bases, and 10 bases stayed unmatched. The CDR3: CASGGPGQGEFF. For the CDR3, the DNA is TGTGCCAGCGGGGGACCGGGACAGGGCGAGTTCTTC.

The V gene is TRBV7-9, the J gene TRBJ2-7; 12 bases map to TRBD1. This CDR3 comprises 15 residues. From germline, CDR1 is SEHNR and CDR2 FQNEAQ (reference sequence). With V trimmed by 8 bases and J by 6 bases, 11 bases remained unmatched. CDR3 in DNA: TGTGCCAGCTCCGTTATAGGGACAGGGGGCAGCGAGCAGTACTTC. Encoded protein: CASSVIGTGGSEQYF. The variable domain in full, completed from reference TRBV7-9 and TRBJ2-7, reads DTGVSQNPRHKITKRGQNVTFRCDPISEHNRLYWYRQTLGQGPEFLTYFQNEAQLEKSRLLSDRFSAERPKGSFSTLEIQRTEQGDSAMYLCASSVIGTGGSEQYFGPGTRLTVT.

The chain recombines TRBV2 with TRBJ1-6; 11 nucleotides match TRBD1. The J segment lost 7 bases and the V segment lost 6 bases, leaving 2 bases of the junction unmatched. The germline V gene has CDR1 SNHLY and CDR2 FYNNEI. The length of the CDR3 is 14 residues. The CDR3 spells CASRGTGGNSPLHF. The CDR3 DNA sequence: TGTGCCAGCAGAGGGACAGGGGGAAATTCACCCCTCCACTTT.

This clonotype was counted ten times or more. The gene calls are TRBV11-2 and TRBJ1-1, with TRBD1 as a possible D gene (5 bases). This CDR3 contains 13 residues. With 1 base removed from V and 4 bases from J, the gap between germline ends came to 7 bases. The germline V gene has CDR1 SGHAT and CDR2 FQNNGV. The CDR3 protein is CASSLVGATEAFF. As DNA, the CDR3 is TGTGCCAGCAGCTTAGTCGGGGCCACTGAAGCTTTCTTT.

Regarding this clonotype: Since a much larger clone is just one base distant, this may be a read error. The V gene is TRBV5-6, the J gene TRBJ2-7; the match to TRBD1 covers 9 bases. The germline V gene has CDR1 SGHDT and CDR2 YYEEEE. The CDR3 totals 15 residues. CDR3 DNA sequence: TGTGTCAGCAGCTCCTGGGGGACAGGGTTCAACGAGCAGTACTTC. Amino acid sequence: CVSSSWGTGFNEQYF.

The chain uses TRBV7-2 and TRBJ1-1; D not certain. Trimming shortened V by 4 bases and J by 5 bases, and 5 bases separated the two germline ends. The CDR3 spans 11 residues. Germline V gene sequence: CDR1 SGHTA, CDR2 FQGNSA. The CDR3 loop reads CASSSGTEAFF. CDR3 DNA sequence: TGTGCCAGCAGCTCCGGGACTGAAGCTTTCTTT.

This clonotype came up a few times. The V call is TRBV7-2, the J call TRBJ1-1; 8 bases line up with TRBD1. Germline V gene sequence: CDR1 SGHTA, CDR2 FQGNSA. The CDR3 consists of 16 residues. With V trimmed by 1 base and J by 3 bases, 7 bases remained unmatched. Here the CDR3 DNA reads TGTGCCAGCAGCTTAGTGGGCAGGGGGCAGTACACTGAAGCTTTCTTT. This codes for CASSLVGRGQYTEAFF.

The chain uses TRBV20-1 and TRBJ1-1; D may be TRBD1 (5 bases). Germline CDR1 DFQATT, CDR2 SNEGSKA (reference sequence). The CDR3 length is 14 residues. The V end lost 3 bases, the J end lost 0 bases, and 11 bases lay between the germline ends. The CDR3 loop is CSASGPQVNTEAFF. CDR3 nucleotides: TGCAGTGCTAGCGGACCACAGGTGAACACTGAAGCTTTCTTT.

The V gene is TRBV12-3 or TRBV12-4, the J gene TRBJ2-7, with D possibly matching TRBD1 (6 bases). V gave up 5 bases and J gave up 0 bases, with 14 bases separating them. The CDR3 is 15 residues long. The DNA of the CDR3 is TGTGCCAGCAGTCCGAGACAGGCGCGCTCCTACGAGCAGTACTTC. This gives the protein CASSPRQARSYEQYF.

The chain uses TRBV4-1 and TRBJ2-7, with D possibly matching TRBD1 (6 bases). The germline V gene encodes CDR1 MGHRA and CDR2 YSYEKL. Deletions cut 5 bases from V and 0 bases from J, with 17 bases between. CDR3 length equals 16 residues. CDR3 sequence (DNA): TGCGCCAGCAGCGCCCCCAAAGCCAGGGGCTCCTACGAGCAGTACTTC. Residues: CASSAPKARGSYEQYF.

This clonotype came up many times. The chain is built from TRBV29-1 and TRBJ2-7; perhaps TRBD1 as D (5 bases). In germline, CDR1 is SQVTM, CDR2 ANQGSEA. The CDR3 has 12 residues. Trimming cost V 4 bases and J 0 bases, with 7 bases left between them. CDR3 sequence (DNA): TGCAGCGTTGGGCAGGGCTCCTACGAGCAGTACTTC. Translating gives CSVGQGSYEQYF.

This clonotype came up a few times. The chain employs TRBV12-3 or TRBV12-4 and TRBJ2-5, with D possibly TRBD1 on 6 matching bases. Trimming took 3 bases from V and 5 from J, leaving 10 bases between them. The CDR3 runs to 13 residues. CDR3 nucleotides: TGTGCCAGCAGTTTCAGGGGTGTGGAGACCCAGTACTTC. This translates into CASSFRGVETQYF.

This chain uses TRBV30 with TRBJ2-3, with 7 bases fitting TRBD2. Trimming removed 8 bases from V and 4 bases from J; junction bases left unmatched: 15. CDR1 GTSNPN and CDR2 SVGIG come from the germline V gene (reference sequence). The CDR3 is 15 amino acids. In DNA, the CDR3 is TGTGCCGCCACACCGGGACCAGGGAGGGCAGATACGCAGTATTTT. This translates into CAATPGPGRADTQYF.

This clonotype was observed at least ten times. The V call is TRBV2, the J call TRBJ1-5, with D possibly being TRBD1 (6 bases). Germline CDR1 SNHLY, CDR2 FYNNEI. This CDR3 has 13 residues. V lost 4 bases to trimming and J lost 5 bases, with 9 bases between them. CDR3 residues: CASSGGTYQPQHF. DNA for the CDR3: TGTGCCAGCAGTGGTGGGACATATCAGCCCCAGCATTTT.

This sequence joins TRBV12-3 or TRBV12-4 and TRBJ1-2; possible D gene TRBD1, 5 bases. The V and J ends lost 7 bases and 8 bases respectively, with 14 bases between them. The CDR3 is made up of 12 amino acids. The CDR3 sequence: CASTIGDWGYTF. The CDR3 nucleotides read TGTGCCAGCACTATCGGGGACTGGGGCTACACCTTC.

The rearrangement uses TRBV20-1 and TRBJ1-4; D not resolved. This CDR3 is built from 13 residues. In germline, CDR1 is DFQATT, CDR2 SNEGSKA (reference sequence). The V and J ends lost 3 bases and 7 bases respectively, with 12 bases between them. The CDR3 DNA reads TGCAGTGCTAGTTACCCCGCGGTTGAAAAACTGTTTTTT. Encoded protein: CSASYPAVEKLFF.

The gene calls are TRBV4-3 and TRBJ1-1; weak D call: TRBD1 (6 bases). Germline V CDR1 and CDR2: LGHNA, YSLEER. The CDR3 has 15 amino acids. V lost 0 bases and J lost 4, with 12 bases in between. The CDR3 nucleotides are TGCGCCAGCAGCCAAGATACGGGGGCGAGCACTGAAGCTTTCTTT. This encodes CASSQDTGASTEAFF.

This clonotype showed up just a few times. V usage is TRBV2 and J usage is TRBJ1-1; D is ambiguous. Trimming shortened V by 0 bases and J by 0 bases, and 8 bases separated the two germline ends. The germline V gene has CDR1 SNHLY and CDR2 FYNNEI. The CDR3 loop spans 15 amino acids. In DNA, the CDR3 is TGTGCCAGCAGTGAAGCACGGGTGCTGAACACTGAAGCTTTCTTT. This translates into CASSEARVLNTEAFF.